A selection of T cell receptor beta chains follows, all from one sample in a study of cytomegalovirus exposure and HLA in healthy donors. Repertoires were generated with immunoSEQ multiplex PCR, while TCRdb's copy carries only in-frame clones and drops some. The data contain approximately 150,000 clones, around four fifths of them singletons. The sample consisted of PBMCs. Every receptor here comes from a girl aged 5-17 years in good health and CMV-seropositive. Each CDR3 is given with its conserved first and last residue. A D gene is named only where the DNA matches it firmly. A row's size may be missing; if present it is once, few, many or a size class.

CDR3 DNA: TGTGCCAGCAGCTATATAGATACGCAGTATTTT
CDR3 protein: CASSYIDTQYF
D gene: NA
J gene: TRBJ2-3
clone size: NA
V gene: TRBV7-8

CDR3 DNA: TGTGCCACCAGCAGCCTCCGGGGGGGGCTAGAGACCCAGTACTTC
CDR3 protein: CATSSLRGGLETQYF
D gene: TRBD2
J gene: TRBJ2-5
clone size: NA
V gene: TRBV15

CDR3 DNA: TGTGCCAGCAGGGACACACGAACTAACTATGGCTACACCTTC
CDR3 protein: CASRDTRTNYGYTF
D gene: NA
J gene: TRBJ1-2
clone size: NA
V gene: TRBV2

CDR3 DNA: TGCGCCAGCAGCCAAGATTGGGGGGGCGCCGGCACTGAAGCTTTCTTT
CDR3 protein: CASSQDWGGAGTEAFF
D gene: NA
J gene: TRBJ1-1
clone size: NA
V gene: TRBV4-1

CDR3 DNA: TGTGCCAGCAGTTCAGCGACTCCTAAGGTTAACACCATATATTTT
CDR3 protein: CASSSATPKVNTIYF
D gene: NA
J gene: TRBJ1-3
clone size: NA
V gene: TRBV28

CDR3 DNA: TGTGCCAGTAGTCCTCGGGAAAAGTGGGCTAACTATGGCTACACCTTC
CDR3 protein: CASSPREKWANYGYTF
D gene: NA
J gene: TRBJ1-2
clone size: NA
V gene: TRBV19

CDR3 DNA: TGTGCCAGCTCCAACCTAGATGGAAGCCGGGGCACTGAAGCTTTCTTT
CDR3 protein: CASSNLDGSRGTEAFF
D gene: NA
J gene: TRBJ1-1
clone size: NA
V gene: TRBV18

CDR3 DNA: TGTGCCAGCTCCAGCGGGGGGGCCAATGAGCAGTTCTTC
CDR3 protein: CASSSGGANEQFF
D gene: TRBD2
J gene: TRBJ2-1
clone size: NA
V gene: TRBV6-4

CDR3 DNA: TGTGCCAGCAGCCTGGGACAGGGGGTCTACGAGCAGTACTTC
CDR3 protein: CASSLGQGVYEQYF
D gene: TRBD1
J gene: TRBJ2-7
clone size: NA
V gene: TRBV14

CDR3 DNA: TGTGCCAGCGGGGAGAGCTCCTATAATTCACCCCTCCACTTT
CDR3 protein: CASGESSYNSPLHF
D gene: NA
J gene: TRBJ1-6
clone size: NA
V gene: TRBV6-1

CDR3 DNA: TGTGCCAGCAGCCAAGAGGGGGAAAGACAGGGTAAATACAATGAGCAGTTCTTC
CDR3 protein: CASSQEGERQGKYNEQFF
D gene: TRBD1
J gene: TRBJ2-1
clone size: NA
V gene: TRBV4-2

CDR3 DNA: TGTGCCAGCAACCCGGGACTAGCGGGGGGGCCGGTAGTTGAGCAGTTCTTC
CDR3 protein: CASNPGLAGGPVVEQFF
D gene: TRBD2
J gene: TRBJ2-1
clone size: once
V gene: TRBV25-1

CDR3 DNA: TGCGCCAGCAGCTTGGACAGGGAAGGTGAAGCTTTCTTT
CDR3 protein: CASSLDREGEAFF
D gene: NA
J gene: TRBJ1-1
clone size: NA
V gene: TRBV5-1

CDR3 DNA: TGTGCCAGCAGCTTAGTTATCAGGGGCCGAGGGACCGGGGAGCTGTTTTTT
CDR3 protein: CASSLVIRGRGTGELFF
D gene: NA
J gene: TRBJ2-2
clone size: NA
V gene: TRBV7-9

CDR3 DNA: TGCGCCAGCAGCTTGGTGTTTCAGGGTGGGGGCTCACCCCTCCACTTT
CDR3 protein: CASSLVFQGGGSPLHF
D gene: NA
J gene: TRBJ1-6
clone size: NA
V gene: TRBV5-1

CDR3 DNA: TGTGCCAGCAGCGGCGAGGTCTCTGGGGCCAACGTCCTGACTTTC
CDR3 protein: CASSGEVSGANVLTF
D gene: NA
J gene: TRBJ2-6
clone size: NA
V gene: TRBV7-9

CDR3 DNA: TGTGCCAGCAGTTACACAGCCTCCTACGAGCAGTACTTC
CDR3 protein: CASSYTASYEQYF
D gene: NA
J gene: TRBJ2-7
clone size: few
V gene: TRBV6-6

CDR3 DNA: TGTGCCAGCTCACCCAGGACAGCTAATAGCAATCAGCCCCAGCATTTT
CDR3 protein: CASSPRTANSNQPQHF
D gene: NA
J gene: TRBJ1-5
clone size: NA
V gene: TRBV18

CDR3 DNA: TGTGCCAGTCAACAGGGACAGGGCAGCCACGAGCAGTACTTC
CDR3 protein: CASQQGQGSHEQYF
D gene: TRBD1
J gene: TRBJ2-7
clone size: NA
V gene: TRBV2

CDR3 DNA: TGTGCCAGCAGTCCGGGACAGGGTCGATGGTCGGAAGCTTTCTTT
CDR3 protein: CASSPGQGRWSEAFF
D gene: TRBD1
J gene: TRBJ1-1
clone size: NA
V gene: TRBV2

CDR3 DNA: TGCAGCGTCCGACTAGCTTACGAGCAGTACTTC
CDR3 protein: CSVRLAYEQYF
D gene: TRBD2
J gene: TRBJ2-7
clone size: NA
V gene: TRBV29-1

CDR3 DNA: TGTGCCAGCAGCCTGGAGGGGTTCTCCTACAATGAGCAGTTCTTC
CDR3 protein: CASSLEGFSYNEQFF
D gene: NA
J gene: TRBJ2-1
clone size: NA
V gene: TRBV11-2

CDR3 DNA: TGTGCCAGCAGTCCACGGTGGAGGGGACGGGACTATGGCTACACCTTC
CDR3 protein: CASSPRWRGRDYGYTF
D gene: NA
J gene: TRBJ1-2
clone size: NA
V gene: TRBV2

CDR3 DNA: TGTGCCAGCAGTCGGGACAGGGTCTCCTACAATGAGCAGTTCTTC
CDR3 protein: CASSRDRVSYNEQFF
D gene: TRBD1
J gene: TRBJ2-1
clone size: NA
V gene: TRBV7-9

CDR3 DNA: TGTGCCAGCAGCTTATGGGGAGGCCACGGACAAGAGACCCAGTACTTC
CDR3 protein: CASSLWGGHGQETQYF
D gene: NA
J gene: TRBJ2-5
clone size: NA
V gene: TRBV7-3

CDR3 DNA: TGTGCCAGCAGCTTAGCGTTGGGACAGACGGCCTACGAGCAGTACTTC
CDR3 protein: CASSLALGQTAYEQYF
D gene: TRBD1
J gene: TRBJ2-7
clone size: NA
V gene: TRBV7-6

CDR3 DNA: TGTGCCTGGAGCCCAGGGGACTACGAGCAGTACTTC
CDR3 protein: CAWSPGDYEQYF
D gene: NA
J gene: TRBJ2-7
clone size: NA
V gene: TRBV30

CDR3 DNA: TGTGCCAGCAGCTTATCGAACACTGAAGCTTTCTTT
CDR3 protein: CASSLSNTEAFF
D gene: NA
J gene: TRBJ1-1
clone size: NA
V gene: TRBV6-5

CDR3 DNA: TGTGCCACGAAGGGGGCAGGGCAGGGGAGCGCTGAAGCTTTCTTT
CDR3 protein: CATKGAGQGSAEAFF
D gene: TRBD1
J gene: TRBJ1-1
clone size: NA
V gene: TRBV19

CDR3 DNA: TGTGCCAGCAGCTTGGTACGGTGGTGGGAGCGGAGCTACGAGCAGTACTTC
CDR3 protein: CASSLVRWWERSYEQYF
D gene: NA
J gene: TRBJ2-7
clone size: once
V gene: TRBV11-3

CDR3 DNA: TGTGCAGGCTCGGAGGTCACTGAAGCTTTCTTT
CDR3 protein: CAGSEVTEAFF
D gene: NA
J gene: TRBJ1-1
clone size: NA
V gene: TRBV7-9

CDR3 DNA: TGCGCCAGCAGCATTCCCGGGAAACCCTACGAGCAGTACTTC
CDR3 protein: CASSIPGKPYEQYF
D gene: NA
J gene: TRBJ2-7
clone size: NA
V gene: TRBV4-1

CDR3 DNA: TGTGCCAGCTCACCAATGGCTCCAGGGATGAACACCGGGGAGCTGTTTTTT
CDR3 protein: CASSPMAPGMNTGELFF
D gene: NA
J gene: TRBJ2-2
clone size: NA
V gene: TRBV18